This TCR beta chain is drawn from a study of shared clonotypes between healthy human individuals. As for the study in general: CD8 memory received one plate per donor, CD8 naive two, CD4 memory three and CD4 naive three.

Clones were sequenced by immunoSEQ multiplex PCR, and TCRdb holds only the in-frame ones, with some missing. The data hold roughly 680,000 clones, with 55% to 75% observed a single time. As for this clone: Its antigen is undetermined.

The study's findings and limits: Naive subsets generally exceeded memory subsets in estimated richness. Few donors limited the genetic and exposure-history diversity represented.

The sequence was collected from a woman in her thirties in good health. The specimen sequenced was memory CD4+ T cells sorted from blood. Sample subset: CD45RA-negative fraction.

The CDR3 region has the DNA TGCGCCAGTAGACAGGGGGCTTACGAGCAGTACTTC. Protein product: CASRQGAYEQYF. This chain uses TRBV10-2 with TRBJ2-7; 10 nucleotides agree with TRBD1. This CDR3 is 12 amino acids long. Germline CDR1 WSHSY, CDR2 SAAADI. J was trimmed by 4 bases and V by 9 bases; bases with no gene match: 3.